This is a list of T cell receptor beta chains from one sample in a study of blood T cell repertoires in COVID-19. The assay was immunoSEQ multiplex PCR, and TCRdb's table has in-frame clones only and misses some. The table shows about 310,000 clones, with around nine tenths occurring only once. Sequenced material: peripheral blood. The source of these receptors is a man aged 50-60 years with active or convalescent COVID-19. Both conserved end residues are trimmed from each CDR3.

V,J,CDR3
TRBV12-3/TRBV12-4,TRBJ2-1,ASSIEGYNEQF
TRBV6-2/TRBV6-3,TRBJ2-3,ASSYGTGDFTDTQY
TRBV6-1,TRBJ2-1,ASSRLAGAYNEQF
TRBV4-1,TRBJ1-4,ASSQGPGSGGEKLF
TRBV4-2,TRBJ1-4,ASSQATGGGEKLF
TRBV30,TRBJ1-6,AWRGTANSPLH
TRBV7-9,TRBJ2-3,ASRRTSDTDTQY
TRBV5-1,TRBJ2-7,ASSSGTGGVDEQY
TRBV18,TRBJ2-3,ASSPPGGDTQY
TRBV3-1/TRBV3-2,TRBJ1-2,ASSNEGARSGYT
TRBV5-4,TRBJ2-2,ASSSQPNTGELF
TRBV7-3,TRBJ2-1,ASSLGLAGGNEQF
TRBV7-9,TRBJ2-1,ASRMGAGVNEQF
TRBV5-4,TRBJ1-2,ASSYADRNYGYT
TRBV4-2,TRBJ1-4,ASSHVQGKSNEKLF
TRBV7-8,TRBJ2-7,ASSSPNRYEQY
TRBV28,TRBJ2-1,ASSLAGGKQNEQF
TRBV19,TRBJ2-1,ATTSGASGRPEGF
TRBV24-1,TRBJ1-1,ATSGRQGWGTEAF
TRBV11-2,TRBJ2-5,ASSLGAGGGSGTQY
TRBV27,TRBJ2-2,ASSFGTGSTGELF
TRBV5-1,TRBJ2-7,ASSFTSGRLYEQY
TRBV5-5,TRBJ2-1,ASSSGVLSYNEQF
TRBV6-6,TRBJ1-3,ASSPGTGRNTIY
TRBV7-9,TRBJ1-1,ASSRDRVGTEAF
TRBV24-1,TRBJ2-3,ATSDLAGTGSWTQY
TRBV11-2,TRBJ1-2,ASSFVKGQGGDYGYT
TRBV4-3,TRBJ1-4,ASSQEDRRNEKLF
TRBV3-1/TRBV3-2,TRBJ2-3,ASSPTGLAGPRTDTQY
TRBV2,TRBJ2-3,ASSAPFTDTQY
TRBV6-5,TRBJ2-1,ATSGLLDNEQF
TRBV18,TRBJ2-1,ASSPRGREQF
TRBV7-9,TRBJ1-1,ASSLGQMEAF
TRBV2,TRBJ2-2,ASSEYRGDTGELF
TRBV7-9,TRBJ2-2,ASSFGLARNTGELF
TRBV9,TRBJ1-2,ASGRDTGTPN
TRBV19,TRBJ2-1,ASSIGSGRTNEQF
TRBV28,TRBJ1-2,ASSWEMAHYGYT
TRBV7-9,TRBJ1-2,ASSGPQGAVYGYT
TRBV7-2,TRBJ2-7,ASSLVGRTYEQY
TRBV5-1,TRBJ2-7,ASNDRGASGEQY
TRBV9,TRBJ1-1,ASSALDRENTEAF
TRBV2,TRBJ2-1,ASSELRVDEQF
TRBV6-6,TRBJ1-5,ASSPRLGTVINQPQH
TRBV28,TRBJ1-3,ASASPGISSGNTIY
TRBV19,TRBJ1-4,ASKTVPTNEKLF
TRBV28,TRBJ2-5,ASSLDTKGETQY
TRBV27,TRBJ2-7,ASSLSGAFSSYEQY
TRBV27,TRBJ1-1,ASSLRGGESEAF
TRBV20-1,TRBJ2-3,SASSASASTDTQY
TRBV9,TRBJ1-2,ASSAGTDYT
TRBV5-1,TRBJ2-3,ASSLEGRARTDTQY
TRBV7-2,TRBJ2-7,ASSFDRSSEQY
TRBV6-5,TRBJ1-2,ASSPGGAFYGYT
TRBV28,TRBJ1-5,ASSLEWTGSQPQH
TRBV6-4,TRBJ1-1,ASSASLNTEAF
TRBV7-2,TRBJ1-1,ASSLIYGNTEAF
TRBV28,TRBJ1-2,ASSPGQLQGGYT
TRBV7-2,TRBJ2-3,ASSLAPTGVGTDTQY
TRBV18,TRBJ1-2,ASSPSRGVDYGYT